Shown below are 31 T cell receptor beta chains from a single sample sequenced in a study of identical twins. From the 5' RACE reads, TCRdb called clonotypes with MiXCR, one entry per CDR3 protein. The table includes some 1,700,000 distinct CDR3 sequences, around a third detected once. Sequenced input: cord blood. The source is a newborn girl in good health.

V usage is TRBV7-8 and J usage is TRBJ2-3, with TRBD2 matching 15 bases. Trimming cost V 6 bases and J 12 bases; bases outside gene matches: 7. The CDR3 runs to 14 residues. CDR1 and CDR2 (germline): SGHVS, FQNEAQ. CDR3 sequence (DNA): TGTGCCAGCAGTGGGACTAGCGGGGGGTCCTCCCAGTATTTT. This sequence encodes CASSGTSGGSSQYF.

This clonotype was seen a handful of times. This chain links TRBV9 with TRBJ1-1; no clear D gene. Trimming removed 0 bases at V and 11 bases at J, with 11 bases between. CDR1 is SGDLS, CDR2 YYNGEE, per germline. The CDR3 is 12 residues long. CDR3 in amino acids: CASSVATGMAFF. Here the CDR3 DNA reads TGTGCCAGCAGCGTAGCTACGGGGATGGCTTTCTTT.

The chain is built from TRBV20-1 and TRBJ2-7; a possible D gene is TRBD1 (7 bases). Trimming removed 4 bases from V and 5 bases from J, with 21 bases in between. Germline V gene lookup returns CDR1 DFQATT and CDR2 SNEGSKA (reference sequence). This CDR3 comprises 15 residues. The DNA of the CDR3 is TGCAGTGCTAAGAGACTGGAGGGGGCCCCCCACGAGCAGTACTTC. This encodes CSAKRLEGAPHEQYF.

The chain uses TRBV20-1 and TRBJ1-4; no clear D gene. Looked up from germline, CDR1 is DFQATT and CDR2 is SNEGSKA (reference sequence). V was pared by 2 bases and J by 7 bases, with 14 bases between. The CDR3 sequence is 14 residues long. The CDR3 nucleotides are TGCAGTGCTAGACCCGGCGGGTCTAGTGAAAAACTGTTTTTT. Its protein is CSARPGGSSEKLFF.

This clonotype was picked up a small number of times. This chain joins TRBV6-5 and TRBJ1-5, with D maybe TRBD1 (5 bases). The CDR3 is made up of 16 amino acids. Germline V gene lookup returns CDR1 MNHEY and CDR2 SVGAGI. Trimming took off 5 bases at V and 2 bases at J, with 16 bases between the two ends. The DNA of the CDR3 is TGTGCCAGCAGTCCCTCCTGGGGCGGGGGCAATCAGCCCCAGCATTTT. It translates to CASSPSWGGGNQPQHF.

The J gene is TRBJ2-5, the V gene TRBV25-1, with 9 bases matching TRBD1. The V gene's germline CDR1 is MGHDK and CDR2 SYGVNS. With 4 bases clipped from V and 4 bases from J, the junction kept 4 bases outside the gene matches. The CDR3 totals 14 residues. CDR3: CASSGYRGRETQYF. CDR3 DNA: TGTGCCAGCAGTGGATACAGGGGGCGAGAGACCCAGTACTTC.

The rearrangement joins TRBV27 to TRBJ2-1; the D is unclear. The DNA matches TRBJ2-7 better at its end, which makes the J call doubtful. Germline V gene data show CDR1 as MNHEY and CDR2 as SMNVEV (reference sequence). The CDR3 is 15 residues long. As DNA, the CDR3 is TGTGCCAGCAGTTTTAGGTGGGCGACCTACAATGAGCAGTACTTC. Translated, it gives CASSFRWATYNEQYF.

The sample holds a few counts of this clonotype. The chain couples TRBV20-1 to TRBJ2-5; D gene uncertain. Per the germline V gene, CDR1 is DFQATT and CDR2 is SNEGSKA (reference sequence). This CDR3 region has 11 residues. Trimming took 6 bases from V and 2 from J, leaving 7 bases between them. The CDR3 DNA reads as TGCAGTGCCCCACTGCAAGAGACCCAGTACTTC. This encodes CSAPLQETQYF.

This chain uses TRBV2 with TRBJ1-2, with 8 bases lining up with TRBD1. Trimming removed 7 bases from V and 4 bases from J; junction bases left unmatched: 11. Germline-derived CDR1 and CDR2 are SNHLY and FYNNEI. The length of the CDR3 is 15 residues. The CDR3 here is CASTDGQGLSYGYTF. The CDR3 nucleotides are TGTGCCAGCACCGACGGACAGGGCCTGTCCTATGGCTACACCTTC. Looking up the rest from reference TRBV2 and TRBJ1-2 gives the full variable domain: EPEVTQTPSHQVTQMGQEVILRCVPISNHLYFYWYRQILGQKVEFLVSFYNNEISEKSEIFDDQFSVERPDGSNFTLKIRSTKLEDSAMYFCASTDGQGLSYGYTFGSGTRLTVV.

The chain combines TRBV2 with TRBJ1-5; D remains unclear. CDR1 and CDR2 from the germline V gene are SNHLY and FYNNEI. The CDR3 runs 17 residues. With 1 base removed from V and 0 bases from J, the gap between germline ends came to 13 bases. CDR3 nucleotide sequence: TGTGCCAGCAGTGAAGAGGCTAGGGCCTATAGCAATCAGCCCCAGCATTTT. Translated: CASSEEARAYSNQPQHF.

The chain couples TRBV4-2 to TRBJ1-4; possible D gene TRBD1, 6 bases. There are 15 residues in the CDR3. CDR1 and CDR2 (germline): LGHNA, YNFKEQ. Trimming left V 0 bases short and J 5 bases short, with 10 bases between. The CDR3 loop is CASSQERQANEKLFF. Written as DNA, the CDR3 is TGTGCCAGCAGCCAAGAACGACAGGCCAATGAAAAACTGTTTTTT.

V and J are TRBV7-9 and TRBJ2-5; 11 nucleotides line up with TRBD2. Per germline, CDR1 SEHNR and CDR2 FQNEAQ (reference sequence). The V segment lost 5 bases and the J segment 5 bases; nucleotides outside the gene matches: 4. The CDR3 spans 14 residues. The chain's CDR3 is CASSPIAGGETQYF. In nucleotides, the CDR3 is TGTGCCAGCAGCCCAATAGCGGGAGGGGAGACCCAGTACTTC.

Regarding this clonotype: Its ends do not fully match the called genes, so a read error is possible. The chain links TRBV29-1 to TRBJ2-1, with 10 bases aligning to TRBD2. Germline CDR1 is SQVTM and CDR2 is ANQGSEA. The CDR3 covers 14 residues. CDR3 DNA: TGCAGCGTTGGCCTAGCGGGAGTCGGCAATAAGCAGTTCTTC. It yields the protein CSVGLAGVGNKQFF.

This clonotype has just a few counts. The rearrangement links TRBV5-1 to TRBJ2-7; D not resolved. V was cut by 6 bases and J by 3 bases, with 7 bases left in between. This CDR3 has 11 amino acids. From germline, CDR1 is SGHRS and CDR2 YFSETQ. The CDR3 region has the DNA TGCGCCAGCAAACAGAACTACGAGCAGTACTTC. Its protein product is CASKQNYEQYF.

The table lists this clonotype with a few counts. This chain uses TRBV5-1 with TRBJ2-2; 13 nucleotides line up with TRBD2. The CDR3 totals 20 residues. Per the germline V gene, CDR1 is SGHRS and CDR2 is YFSETQ. V was pared by 4 bases and J by 0 bases, with 12 bases of the junction left unmatched. CDR3 DNA sequence: TGCGCCAGCAGCCAGCCGGGACTAGCGGGACCGCCTACGAACACCGGGGAGCTGTTTTTT. The encoded protein is CASSQPGLAGPPTNTGELFF.

This clonotype was seen a handful of times. This chain joins TRBV6-5 and TRBJ2-7; D is ambiguous. This CDR3 has 16 amino acids. CDR1 is MNHEY and CDR2 is SVGAGI in the germline V gene. With 0 bases removed from V and 0 bases from J, the gap between germline ends came to 12 bases. Written as DNA, the CDR3 is TGTGCCAGCAGTTACTCGGGCGCAACCGCCTCCTACGAGCAGTACTTC. This gives the protein CASSYSGATASYEQYF.

The rearrangement joins TRBV28 to TRBJ2-1; TRBD2 agrees at 7 bases. V shed 4 bases, J shed 10 bases, and the junction held 19 bases outside the gene matches. Germline V gene lookup returns CDR1 MDHEN and CDR2 SYDVKM. This CDR3 comprises 17 residues. DNA for the CDR3: TGTGCCAGCAGTTCTAGCACGGGTAGCGGGCTCTCCTACGAGCAGTTCTTC. Its protein is CASSSSTGSGLSYEQFF.

This chain uses TRBV2 with TRBJ2-7, with D unclear. There are 12 residues in the CDR3. The ends were cut back, 4 bases at V and 6 bases at J, with 10 bases in the middle. The germline CDR1 and CDR2 sequences are SNHLY and FYNNEI. CDR3 nucleotide sequence: TGTGCCAGCAGTGCGACTCTTCCCGAGCAGTACTTC. It translates to CASSATLPEQYF.

This clonotype came up many times. The rearrangement links TRBV11-2 to TRBJ2-5; D unclear. Deletions cut 2 bases from V and 5 bases from J, with 3 bases between. Germline V gene sequence: CDR1 SGHAT, CDR2 FQNNGV. CDR3 length equals 11 residues. The chain's CDR3 is CASSLWETQYF. In nucleotides, the CDR3 is TGTGCCAGCAGCTTATGGGAGACCCAGTACTTC.

This clonotype was seen only a few times. The chain recombines TRBV20-1 with TRBJ1-4; 9 bases line up with TRBD1. This CDR3 is 15 amino acids long. Losses at the gene ends were 3 bases for V and 8 bases for J; bases not matched to a gene: 10. In germline, CDR1 is DFQATT, CDR2 SNEGSKA (reference sequence). The DNA for the CDR3 is TGCAGTGCTAGTTTAACCGGGACAGGGCTAGAAAAACTGTTTTTT. As protein: CSASLTGTGLEKLFF.

The chain carries TRBV2 and TRBJ2-4, with D perhaps TRBD1 or TRBD2 (5 bases each). TRBJ2-7 matches the DNA end more closely, so the J call is doubtful. The length of the CDR3 is 15 residues. Germline CDR1 is SNHLY and CDR2 is FYNNEI. The chain's CDR3 is CASTLFTGGQGEQYF. CDR3 bases: TGTGCCAGCACCCTCTTTACAGGCGGGCAAGGCGAGCAGTACTTC.

CDR3 in amino acids: CATWDSSGANVLTF. In nucleotides, the CDR3 is TGTGCCACCTGGGACAGCTCTGGGGCCAACGTCCTGACTTTC. The chain carries TRBV24-1 and TRBJ2-6, with 7 bases that match TRBD1. Germline V lookup: CDR1 KGHDR, CDR2 SFDVKD. CDR3 length: 14 residues. V gave up 9 bases and J gave up 0 bases; unmatched junction bases: 1.

The chain recombines TRBV6-6 with TRBJ2-1, with 8 bases identical to TRBD1. V gave up 5 bases and J gave up 9 bases; unmatched junction bases: 6. Per germline, CDR1 MNHNY and CDR2 SVGAGI (reference sequence). This CDR3 spans 13 amino acids. The CDR3 is CASSPYRGTEQFF. Written as DNA, the CDR3 is TGTGCCAGCAGTCCTTACAGGGGGACTGAGCAGTTCTTC.

The chain couples TRBV25-1 to TRBJ1-1, with D possibly being TRBD1 (5 bases). The germline V gene has CDR1 MGHDK and CDR2 SYGVNS. CDR3 length: 15 amino acids. V lost 5 bases, J lost 5 bases, and 18 bases lay in between. The CDR3 loop is CASSSPWGGGTEAFF. Written as DNA, the CDR3 is TGTGCCAGCAGTTCCCCATGGGGGGGGGGTACTGAAGCTTTCTTT.

This chain connects TRBV3-1 to TRBJ2-6; D is uncertain. This CDR3 comprises 15 residues. Trimming cost V 2 bases and J 3 bases, with 8 bases left between them. Germline CDR1 LGHDT, CDR2 YNNKEL (reference sequence). CDR3 in DNA: TGTGCCAGCAGCCAAAGGGTTTTTGGGGCCAACGTCCTGACTTTC. It codes for CASSQRVFGANVLTF.

This chain uses TRBV5-5 with TRBJ2-7, with 7 bases aligning to TRBD1. The V gene's germline CDR1 is SGHKS and CDR2 YYEKEE (reference sequence). With 3 bases clipped from V and 4 bases from J, the junction kept 10 bases outside the gene matches. CDR3 length: 15 residues. The CDR3 DNA is TGTGCCAGCAGCTCAACAGGGGTTGGCCCATACGAGCAGTACTTC. As protein: CASSSTGVGPYEQYF.

This clonotype was observed a few times. The chain has TRBV25-1 and TRBJ2-7, with D perhaps matching TRBD2 (6 bases). Germline loops: CDR1 MGHDK, CDR2 SYGVNS. Trimming shortened V by 4 bases and J by 9 bases, and 13 bases separated the two germline ends. This CDR3 contains 12 residues. The CDR3 loop reads CASSVQPGGQYF. The CDR3 region has the DNA TGTGCCAGCAGTGTACAACCCGGGGGGCAGTACTTC.

This clonotype has just a few counts. The chain couples TRBV7-6 to TRBJ1-1; the D gene is possibly TRBD1 (5 bases). The CDR3 is 15 residues long. The V gene lost 2 bases and the J gene lost 8 bases, with 18 bases spanning the gap. Germline V gives CDR1 SGHVS, CDR2 FNYEAQ. This CDR3 is CASSLSPAGFAEAFF. The CDR3 DNA sequence: TGTGCCAGCAGCTTATCCCCCGCAGGGTTTGCAGAAGCTTTCTTT.

This clonotype was recorded a few times. The V gene is TRBV18, the J gene TRBJ2-3; 11 bases line up with TRBD2. This CDR3 has 16 amino acids. With 2 bases clipped from V and 0 bases from J, the junction kept 1 base outside the gene matches. CDR1 and CDR2 (germline): KGHSH, LQKENI. The CDR3 here is CASSPASGRSTDTQYF. The CDR3 DNA follows: TGTGCCAGCTCACCAGCTAGCGGGAGGAGCACAGATACGCAGTATTTT.

The genes are TRBV10-2 and TRBJ2-1; 9 bases map to TRBD2. Looked up from germline, CDR1 is WSHSY and CDR2 is SAAADI. Trimming took 0 bases from V and 4 from J; bases not matched to a gene: 7. This CDR3 spans 17 amino acids. DNA for the CDR3: TGCGCCAGCAGTGAGTCGCGGGCAGCGGGGGGATACAATGAGCAGTTCTTC. This translates into CASSESRAAGGYNEQFF.

The J gene is TRBJ2-7, the V gene TRBV10-3, with D perhaps TRBD1 (6 bases). Trimming pared 4 bases from V and 0 bases from J, leaving 13 bases between. This CDR3 region has 15 residues. CDR1 and CDR2 (germline): ENHRY, SYGVKD. The CDR3 region is CAISGRDRSSYEQYF. The CDR3 region has the DNA TGTGCCATCAGTGGAAGAGACAGGAGCTCCTACGAGCAGTACTTC.